The clone carrying this T cell receptor (beta chain) showed up just a few times. Study processing details: The assay estimated nucleated cells by amplifying reference gene primers. Clones were read by immunoSEQ multiplex PCR, and TCRdb kept only the in-frame ones, dropping some. V, J and clone size reflect that table, while D and trimming were determined from the DNA. The sample has 100,000 to 150,000 clones; approximately 88% are singletons. This sample is part of a study of blood T cell repertoires in COVID-19. Study in general: Samples of COVID-19 (acute and convalescent) were obtained from the United States, Italy and Spain.

Per the germline V gene, CDR1 is SNHLY and CDR2 is FYNNEI. CDR3 length: 15 amino acids. Trimming removed 9 bases at V and 2 bases at J, with 19 bases between. The genes are TRBV2 and TRBJ2-5; D might be TRBD2 (6 bases). Sample: peripheral blood. This TCR was recovered from a man aged 45-65 years with acute or convalescent COVID-19. The CDR3 is CASLLEGRDQETQYF. The DNA of the CDR3 is TGTGCCAGTCTTTTGGAGGGGCGGGATCAAGAGACCCAGTACTTC. Full variable domain (missing parts from reference TRBV2 and TRBJ2-5): EPEVTQTPSHQVTQMGQEVILRCVPISNHLYFYWYRQILGQKVEFLVSFYNNEISEKSEIFDDQFSVERPDGSNFTLKIRSTKLEDSAMYFCASLLEGRDQETQYFGPGTRLLVL.